The source of this T cell receptor beta chain is a study of cytomegalovirus exposure and HLA in healthy donors (dated by TCRdb to the late 2010s). Regarding the research as a whole: A later analysis indicated that the roughly 130 validation repertoires were generated on the platform also employed for the roughly 720 repertoires of the first cohort. A separate validation cohort of roughly 110 different subjects was used in addition to the roughly 670-subject first cohort. To predict cytomegalovirus infection status, the study combined high-throughput TCR immunosequencing, statistical association of individual TCRs with disease status, and machine learning. The study aimed to test whether cataloging public T cell receptors could reveal signatures of past pathogen exposure.

A word on this clone: The specificity of this receptor is unknown. Nothing much larger sits one base from this clone, and base qualities are not available.

The germline V gene yields SGHAT for CDR1 and FQNNGV for CDR2. Spanning cysteine to phenylalanine, the CDR3 consists of 15 amino acids. Only the CDR3 region is kept as DNA, spanning 45 bases read in frame from base 1. V is reduced by 0 bases and J by 2 bases, leaving a spacing of 10 bases between them. The library was produced with the immunoSEQ multiplex PCR assay. The paper's processing steps were these. To diagnose cytomegalovirus status from the catalog of TCR beta chain sequences, a statistical classification framework was built. TCRdb retrieved this table from immuneACCESS and kept in-frame rearrangements only. Not all clones are present; in checked studies, unresolved V genes account for under half, and no reason is known for the remainder. V and J calls and clone size follow that table, whereas D and trimming were derived from the DNA. The sample records 130,000 or so clones, roughly 90% of which are singletons. Jointly, the top ten make up 3% to 4% of the sample.

On the study overall, not on this receptor specifically: All 120 or so repertoires were used to score co-occurrence in the validation cohort in a later analysis, because that analysis had no HLA typing for the cohort. In vitro tests confirmed that a few of the cytomegalovirus-associated TCR beta chains recognize cytomegalovirus antigens. The classifier was reported to diagnose cytomegalovirus status with high specificity and sensitivity in both the original cohort and the validation cohort. In the study, roughly 160 TCR beta chains were listed as associated with cytomegalovirus. The authors suggested that the approach could potentially be generalized to other disease states and immunological phenotypes. A later analysis found that TCRs clustered in the first cohort also tended to co-occur in the 110 or so validation repertoires, with 90% to 95% of cluster scores above 0. Across donors, most TCR sequences were observed very rarely, whereas some public TCRs were present in many individuals.

The donors were included in the validation cohort of 120 subjects, a group kept apart from the approximately 650-subject first cohort. Recombination connected TRBV11-2 to TRBJ1-2; the D gene is possibly TRBD1, with 5 bases matching. The sequence was obtained from a man aged 25-45 years in good health and CMV-seronegative. Source material: PBMCs. The DNA is TGTGCCAGCAGCTTAGATCAAAACAGGAACTATGGCTACACCTTC. The resulting protein is CASSLDQNRNYGYTF.